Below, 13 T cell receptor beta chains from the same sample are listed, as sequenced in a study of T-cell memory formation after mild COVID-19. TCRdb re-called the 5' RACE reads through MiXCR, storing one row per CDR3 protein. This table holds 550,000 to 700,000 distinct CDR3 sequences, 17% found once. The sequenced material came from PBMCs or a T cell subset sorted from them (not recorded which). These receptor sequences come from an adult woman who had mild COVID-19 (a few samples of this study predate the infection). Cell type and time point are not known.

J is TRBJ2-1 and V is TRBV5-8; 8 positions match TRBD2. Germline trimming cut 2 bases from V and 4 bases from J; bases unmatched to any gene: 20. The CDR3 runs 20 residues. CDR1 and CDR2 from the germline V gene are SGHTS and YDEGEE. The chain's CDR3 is CASSLLFVAGGRPPYNEQFF. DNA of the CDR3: TGTGCCAGCAGCTTATTGTTCGTCGCGGGAGGACGTCCTCCTTACAATGAGCAGTTCTTC.

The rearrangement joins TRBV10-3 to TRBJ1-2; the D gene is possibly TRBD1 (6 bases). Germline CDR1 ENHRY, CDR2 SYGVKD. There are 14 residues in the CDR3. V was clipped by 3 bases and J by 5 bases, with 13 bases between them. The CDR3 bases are TGTGCCATCAGTGATCCCGGGACACCGTATGGCTACACCTTC. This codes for CAISDPGTPYGYTF.

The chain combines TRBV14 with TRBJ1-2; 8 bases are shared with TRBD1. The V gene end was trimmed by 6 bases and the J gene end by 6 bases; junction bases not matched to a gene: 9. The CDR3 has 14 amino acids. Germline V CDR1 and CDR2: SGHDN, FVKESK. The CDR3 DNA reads TGTGCCAGCAGTCCAGGGGGCACTCACGATGGCTACACCTTC. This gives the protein CASSPGGTHDGYTF.

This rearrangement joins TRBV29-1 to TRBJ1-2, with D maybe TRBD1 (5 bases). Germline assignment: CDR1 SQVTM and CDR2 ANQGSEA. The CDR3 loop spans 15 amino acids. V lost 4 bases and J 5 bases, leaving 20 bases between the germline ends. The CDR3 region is CSVVVSGVGVYGYTF. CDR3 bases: TGCAGCGTTGTCGTCTCCGGCGTGGGGGTATATGGCTACACCTTC.

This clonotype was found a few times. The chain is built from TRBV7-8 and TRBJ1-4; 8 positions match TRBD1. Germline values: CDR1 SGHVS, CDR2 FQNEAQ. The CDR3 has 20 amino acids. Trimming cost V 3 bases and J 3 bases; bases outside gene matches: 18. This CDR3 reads CASSLTAIPWDRRANEKLFF. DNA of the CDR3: TGTGCCAGCAGCTTGACCGCCATTCCTTGGGACAGGCGCGCTAATGAAAAACTGTTTTTT.

In DNA form, the CDR3 reads TGTGCCAGCAGCCTTCGACTAGCGGGAGCGCAAGAGACCCAGTACTTC. Its translation: CASSLRLAGAQETQYF. J is TRBJ2-5 and V is TRBV5-4, with 12 bases matching TRBD2. The CDR3 loop spans 16 amino acids. V dropped 4 bases and J dropped 2; count of bases not matched to a gene: 6. Germline V gene sequence: CDR1 SGHNT, CDR2 YYREEE (reference sequence).

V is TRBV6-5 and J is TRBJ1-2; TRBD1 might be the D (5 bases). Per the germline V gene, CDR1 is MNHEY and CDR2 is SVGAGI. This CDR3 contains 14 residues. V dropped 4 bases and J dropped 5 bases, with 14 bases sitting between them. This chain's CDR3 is CASSSNQGTYGYTF. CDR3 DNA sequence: TGTGCCAGCAGTTCAAATCAGGGCACATATGGCTACACCTTC.

The chain's CDR3 is CASSVTGGTGELFF. As DNA, the CDR3 is TGTGCCAGTAGTGTGACAGGGGGGACCGGGGAGCTGTTTTTT. V and J are TRBV19 and TRBJ2-2, with TRBD1 identical over 9 bases. The length of the CDR3 is 14 residues. With V trimmed by 5 bases and J by 5 bases, 3 bases remained unmatched. Germline CDR1 reads LNHDA; CDR2 reads SQIVND (reference sequence). Full variable domain (missing parts from reference TRBV19 and TRBJ2-2): DGGITQSPKYLFRKEGQNVTLSCEQNLNHDAMYWYRQDPGQGLRLIYYSQIVNDFQKGDIAEGYSVSREKKESFPLTVTSAQKNPTAFYLCASSVTGGTGELFFGEGSRLTVL.

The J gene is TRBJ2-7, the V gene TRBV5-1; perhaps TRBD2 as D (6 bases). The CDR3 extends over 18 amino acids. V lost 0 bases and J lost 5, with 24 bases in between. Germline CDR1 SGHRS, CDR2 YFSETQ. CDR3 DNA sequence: TGCGCCAGCAGCTTGGGTAGGTGGGTGGAGGGACTTCGGAACGAGCAGTACTTC. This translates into CASSLGRWVEGLRNEQYF.

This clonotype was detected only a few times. Here the CDR3 DNA reads TGTGCCAGCAGTTTATCGTCAGGGGGTGAGGAAGCTTTCTTT. Protein: CASSLSSGGEEAFF. The chain uses TRBV12-3 or TRBV12-4 and TRBJ1-1, with 7 positions matching TRBD1. V was pared by 2 bases and J by 8 bases, with 8 bases of the junction left unmatched. The CDR3 is made up of 14 amino acids.

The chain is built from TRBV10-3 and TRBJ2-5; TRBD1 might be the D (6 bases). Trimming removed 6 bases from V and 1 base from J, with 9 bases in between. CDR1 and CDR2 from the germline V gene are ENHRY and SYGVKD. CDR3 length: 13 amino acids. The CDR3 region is CAIRDSLQETQYF. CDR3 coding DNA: TGTGCCATCAGGGACAGCCTCCAAGAGACCCAGTACTTC.

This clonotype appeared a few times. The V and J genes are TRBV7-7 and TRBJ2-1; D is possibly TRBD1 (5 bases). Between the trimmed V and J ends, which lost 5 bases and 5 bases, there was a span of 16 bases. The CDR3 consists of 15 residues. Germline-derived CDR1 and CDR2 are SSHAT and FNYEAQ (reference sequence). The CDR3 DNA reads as TGTGCCAGCAGCCACGGGTCAGGGTTAAACAATGAGCAGTTCTTC. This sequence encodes CASSHGSGLNNEQFF.

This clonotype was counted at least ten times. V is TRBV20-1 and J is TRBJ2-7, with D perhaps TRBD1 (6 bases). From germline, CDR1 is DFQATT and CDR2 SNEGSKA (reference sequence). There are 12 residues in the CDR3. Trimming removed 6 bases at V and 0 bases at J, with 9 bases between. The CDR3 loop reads CSAQTGSYEQYF. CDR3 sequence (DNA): TGCAGTGCACAGACAGGCTCCTACGAGCAGTACTTC.